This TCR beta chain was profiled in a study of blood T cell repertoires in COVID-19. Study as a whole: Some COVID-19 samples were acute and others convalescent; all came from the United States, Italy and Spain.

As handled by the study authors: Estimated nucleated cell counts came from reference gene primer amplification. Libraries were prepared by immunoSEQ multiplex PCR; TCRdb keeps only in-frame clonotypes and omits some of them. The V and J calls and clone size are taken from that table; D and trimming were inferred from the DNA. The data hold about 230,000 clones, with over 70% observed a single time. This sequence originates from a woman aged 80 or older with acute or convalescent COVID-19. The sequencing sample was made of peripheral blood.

CDR3 in DNA: TGTGCCAGCTCACCACCGCCTCCGAGCTCCTACAATGAGCAGTTCTTC. Its protein product is CASSPPPPSSYNEQFF. The chain combines TRBV18 with TRBJ2-1; D is uncertain. This CDR3 contains 16 residues. The V end was cut by 0 bases, the J end by 0 bases, with 9 bases between. Germline V gene data show CDR1 as KGHSH and CDR2 as LQKENI. Drawing the rest from reference TRBV18 and TRBJ2-1, the complete variable domain is NAGVMQNPRHLVRRRGQEARLRCSPMKGHSHVYWYRQLPEEGLKFMVYLQKENIIDESGMPKERFSAEFPKEGPSILRIQQVVRGDSAAYFCASSPPPPSSYNEQFFGPGTRLTVL.